This record concerns one T cell receptor (beta chain) sequence. The CDR3 spans 16 residues. From germline, CDR1 is SGHRS and CDR2 YFSETQ. V lost 0 bases and J lost 0, with 7 bases in between. The repertoire was sequenced with immunoSEQ multiplex PCR; TCRdb's copy has only in-frame clones and lacks some. Here the sample spans about 270,000 clones, roughly 85% being singletons. The data derive from a study of blood T cell repertoires in COVID-19. Sample: PBMCs or T cells enriched from blood (not recorded which). The rearrangement joins TRBV5-1 to TRBJ2-6; a possible D gene is TRBD1 (6 bases). The sequence came from a woman between 45 and 60 years old with acute COVID-19. Written as DNA, the CDR3 is TGCGCCAGCAGCTTGGTAGGGGGCTCTGGGGCCAACGTCCTGACTTTC. This codes for CASSLVGGSGANVLTF. The complete variable domain, with remaining parts taken from reference TRBV5-1 and TRBJ2-6, reads KAGVTQTPRYLIKTRGQQVTLSCSPISGHRSVSWYQQTPGQGLQFLFEYFSETQRNKGNFPGRFSGRQFSNSRSEMNVSTLELGDSALYLCASSLVGGSGANVLTFGAGSRLTVL.